This T cell receptor beta chain is from a study of blood T cell repertoires in COVID-19. The wider study: COVID-19 samples collected from the United States, Italy and Spain covered acute and convalescent phases.

Original analysis: Estimation of nucleated cell counts relied on the amplification of reference gene primers. Sequenced by immunoSEQ multiplex PCR; TCRdb stores in-frame clones only, minus some. The DNA was the basis for D and trimming; V, J and clone size are from that table. The sample yields about 120,000 clones, 84% seen once. CDR1 and CDR2 (germline): SGHTA, FQGNSA. This CDR3 comprises 16 residues. With V trimmed by 8 bases and J by 1 base, 7 bases remained unmatched. This rearrangement joins TRBV7-2 to TRBJ2-1, with 11 positions matching TRBD2. This receptor was identified in a woman aged 30 to 39 who had recovered from COVID-19. The material sequenced was PBMCs or T cells enriched from blood (not recorded which). For the CDR3, the DNA is TGTGCCAGCTCCCGTCGGACTAGCGGGTCCTACAATGAGCAGTTCTTC. Translating it yields CASSRRTSGSYNEQFF.